One and the same sample provided the 29 T cell receptor beta chains below, sequenced in a study of T cells in Graves' hyperthyroidism and ophthalmopathy. Amplified TCR beta CDR3 regions came from RNA transcripts. The study used the HTBI primer set for a first-round RT-PCR of the TCR CDR3. Using its own MiXCR run on the multiplex PCR reads, TCRdb lists one record per CDR3 protein. The sample gives fewer than 500,000 distinct CDR3 sequences, 13% of which show up once; roughly 20% is in the top ten. Sequenced material: blood. The receptor set was obtained from a man under 40 with Graves' hyperthyroidism that later progressed to Graves' ophthalmopathy.

The genes are TRBV27 and TRBJ1-4; weak D call: TRBD1 (6 bases). This CDR3 is 13 amino acids long. Germline CDR1 MNHEY, CDR2 SMNVEV (reference sequence). V lost 4 bases to trimming and J lost 8 bases, with 11 bases between them. The CDR3 DNA is TGTGCCAGCAGTTCCCAGGGGCGAGAAAAACTGTTTTTT. Its translation is CASSSQGREKLFF.

This clonotype was seen many times. The chain uses TRBV11-3 and TRBJ1-2; 9 bases match TRBD1. Germline V CDR1 and CDR2: SGHNT, YENEEA. The CDR3 covers 15 residues. The V gene end was trimmed by 5 bases and the J gene end by 4 bases; junction bases not matched to a gene: 8. CDR3 nucleotide sequence: TGTGCCAGCAGCCCCGGGACAGGGCTGGGCTATGGCTACACCTTC. This translates into CASSPGTGLGYGYTF.

This CDR3 reads CSVERRWETQYF. The CDR3 DNA reads as TGCAGCGTTGAACGACGGTGGGAGACCCAGTACTTC. V usage is TRBV29-1 and J usage is TRBJ2-5; no clear D gene. Trimming removed 2 bases from V and 5 bases from J, with 9 bases in between. CDR1 SQVTM and CDR2 ANQGSEA come from the germline V gene. The CDR3 is 12 amino acids.

This clonotype came up many times. The chain employs TRBV6-1 and TRBJ2-7; possible D gene TRBD1, 6 bases. The V gene's germline CDR1 is MNHNS and CDR2 SASEGT. Trimming cost V 4 bases and J 4 bases, with 11 bases left between them. This CDR3 spans 13 amino acids. The CDR3 bases are TGTGCCAGCAGTGTCAGGGGATGGTACGAGCAGTACTTC. Its protein is CASSVRGWYEQYF.

This clonotype has just a few counts. The J gene is TRBJ2-7, the V gene TRBV28; no definite D call. CDR3 length: 14 amino acids. The V gene's germline CDR1 is MDHEN and CDR2 SYDVKM. V dropped 6 bases and J dropped 4 bases, with 16 bases sitting between them. The CDR3 nucleotides read TGTGCCAGCAGCTTAAAATCTAAACTTTACGAGCAGTACTTC. This gives the protein CASSLKSKLYEQYF.

The chain recombines TRBV6-2 or TRBV6-3 with TRBJ2-3; the D gene could be TRBD1 or TRBD2 (7 bases each). CDR1 and CDR2 from the germline V gene are MNHEY and SVGEGT. This CDR3 has 14 amino acids. The V end was cut by 4 bases, the J end by 10 bases, with 18 bases between. This CDR3 is CASSSGLEGAAQYF. The CDR3 DNA follows: TGTGCCAGCAGTTCCGGACTAGAGGGGGCTGCGCAGTATTTT.

Worth noting for this clonotype: Being one base from a much bigger clone, this may be a read error. The chain carries TRBV9 and TRBJ2-3, with D possibly matching TRBD1 (5 bases). Germline CDR1 and CDR2: SGDLS and YYNGEE. This CDR3 has 15 amino acids. The CDR3 region is CASSWRQIRTDTKYF. The CDR3 DNA follows: TGTGCCAGCAGCTGGCGACAGATACGCACAGATACGAAGTATTTT.

This clonotype was seen a handful of times. The gene calls are TRBV4-1 and TRBJ2-3; D gene unclear. V was cut by 0 bases and J by 2 bases, with 9 bases left in between. Germline V gene sequence: CDR1 MGHRA, CDR2 YSYEKL. This CDR3 comprises 15 residues. The CDR3 sequence is CASSQEWDYTDTQYF. The DNA for the CDR3 is TGCGCCAGCAGCCAAGAATGGGATTACACAGATACGCAGTATTTT.

The table lists this clonotype with many counts. The V and J genes are TRBV7-9 and TRBJ2-1; 8 bases line up with TRBD1. Germline V gene data show CDR1 as SEHNR and CDR2 as FQNEAQ (reference sequence). This CDR3 contains 17 residues. Trimming cost V 2 bases and J 3 bases; bases outside gene matches: 9. CDR3 DNA sequence: TGTGCCAGCAGCTTACCTTACAGGGGGAGGCTCTACAATGAGCAGTTCTTC. Its protein product is CASSLPYRGRLYNEQFF.

This clonotype was counted only a few times. V and J are TRBV20-1 and TRBJ2-5; TRBD1 matches at 8 bases. The ends lost 7 bases at V and 4 bases at J; junction bases unmatched: 5. This CDR3 has 12 residues. Germline V lookup: CDR1 DFQATT, CDR2 SNEGSKA (reference sequence). The CDR3 DNA is TGCAGTGTGATCGGACAGGGAGAGACCCAGTACTTC. Translating gives CSVIGQGETQYF.

V and J are TRBV29-1 and TRBJ1-1; D may be TRBD1 (6 bases). Between the trimmed V and J ends, which lost 7 bases and 8 bases, there was a span of 11 bases. CDR3 length equals 10 residues. The V gene's germline CDR1 is SQVTM and CDR2 ANQGSEA. The CDR3 here is CSGGQREAFF. CDR3 DNA sequence: TGCAGCGGAGGACAGAGAGAAGCTTTCTTT.

This clonotype was counted once. The J gene is TRBJ2-3, the V gene TRBV6-4; D may be TRBD2 (6 bases). V was cut by 3 bases and J by 3 bases, with 10 bases left in between. The CDR3 covers 14 residues. CDR1 is MRHNA and CDR2 is SNTAGT in the germline V gene. As DNA, the CDR3 is TGTGCCAGCAGTGAACGCGGGGTGACAGATACGCAGTATTTT. The encoded protein is CASSERGVTDTQYF.

There are a few counts of this clonotype. The V call is TRBV2, the J call TRBJ2-7; perhaps TRBD1 as D (6 bases). The CDR3 contains 16 residues. Germline values: CDR1 SNHLY, CDR2 FYNNEI. V lost 5 bases and J 3 bases, leaving 20 bases between the germline ends. The chain's CDR3 is CASSFGGLSSSYEQYF. DNA for the CDR3: TGTGCCAGCAGTTTTGGGGGCCTGTCCTCCAGCTACGAGCAGTACTTC.

This clonotype was seen a few times. The chain is built from TRBV9 and TRBJ2-5; the D gene is possibly TRBD1 (8 bases). V gave up 4 bases and J gave up 3 bases, with 16 bases separating them. This CDR3 is 15 amino acids long. The germline gives CDR1 SGDLS, CDR2 YYNGEE. Written as DNA, the CDR3 is TGTGCCAGCAGCACCCGACAGGGGAGGGAAGAGACCCAGTACTTC. Amino acid sequence: CASSTRQGREETQYF.

This clonotype was recorded at least ten times. The rearrangement uses TRBV20-1 and TRBJ1-5; 10 positions match TRBD1. Germline V CDR1 and CDR2: DFQATT, SNEGSKA (reference sequence). Trimming removed 2 bases from V and 7 bases from J; junction bases left unmatched: 5. This CDR3 contains 14 residues. CDR3 in amino acids: CSARLTGGRQPQHF. The CDR3 bases are TGCAGTGCTAGATTGACAGGGGGCCGGCAGCCCCAGCATTTT.

This chain joins TRBV4-2 and TRBJ2-5; D is unresolved. Germline V lookup: CDR1 LGHNA, CDR2 YNFKEQ. The CDR3 runs 14 residues. Trimming cost V 1 base and J 2 bases, with 8 bases left between them. CDR3 DNA sequence: TGTGCCAGCAGCCAAGGCCCAGAGCAAGAGACCCAGTACTTC. As protein: CASSQGPEQETQYF.

This clonotype showed up many times. The gene calls are TRBV25-1 and TRBJ1-1; TRBD1 matches at 10 bases. Trimming took 4 bases from V and 5 from J; bases not matched to a gene: 7. Germline-derived CDR1 and CDR2 are MGHDK and SYGVNS. The CDR3 extends over 15 amino acids. The CDR3 sequence is CASSGRQGARTEAFF. The CDR3 DNA follows: TGTGCCAGCAGTGGGAGACAGGGGGCGCGGACTGAAGCTTTCTTT.

The table lists this clonotype with many counts. The chain recombines TRBV20-1 with TRBJ2-1, with 12 bases matching TRBD2. Trimming removed 1 base from V and 1 base from J; junction bases left unmatched: 5. CDR1 and CDR2 (germline): DFQATT, SNEGSKA (reference sequence). The CDR3 is 17 residues long. The CDR3 region has the DNA TGCAGTGCTAGAGGACTAGCGGGGGTCGGATCCTACAATGAGCAGTTCTTC. Amino acids: CSARGLAGVGSYNEQFF.

Concerning this clonotype: This may be a read error, as it is one base from a much larger clone. The genes are TRBV2 and TRBJ1-5, with 10 bases that match TRBD1. Germline V lookup: CDR1 SNHLY, CDR2 FYNNEI. The CDR3 covers 15 residues. The CDR3 sequence is CISRIGTGANQPQHF. The CDR3 bases are TGTATCAGCCGCATAGGGACAGGGGCCAATCAGCCCCAGCATTTT.

There are many counts of this clonotype. The chain couples TRBV12-3 or TRBV12-4 to TRBJ2-5; D possibly corresponds to TRBD1 (5 bases). Trimming removed 7 bases at V and 2 bases at J, with 11 bases between. The length of the CDR3 is 13 residues. This chain's CDR3 is CASTRTFQETQYF. The CDR3 DNA is TGTGCCAGCACCCGGACATTTCAAGAGACCCAGTACTTC.

This clonotype was counted only a few times. V and J are TRBV28 and TRBJ1-4, with TRBD1 as a possible D gene (6 bases). This CDR3 is 15 amino acids long. With 4 bases removed from V and 0 bases from J, the gap between germline ends came to 9 bases. Germline-derived CDR1 and CDR2 are MDHEN and SYDVKM. In DNA, the CDR3 is TGTGCCAGCAGTTACCCAGGGGCAACTAATGAAAAACTGTTTTTT. Translation: CASSYPGATNEKLFF.

This clonotype was counted ten times or more. This sequence joins TRBV13 and TRBJ2-7; tentatively, D is TRBD1 or TRBD2 (6 bases each). Germline V gene data show CDR1 as PRHDT and CDR2 as FYEKMQ (reference sequence). This CDR3 comprises 15 residues. Trimming took off 5 bases at V and 2 bases at J, with 16 bases between the two ends. For the CDR3, the DNA is TGTGCCAGCAGCCCTACGGGGGCTCGACCCTACGAGCAGTACTTC. Encoded protein: CASSPTGARPYEQYF.

This clonotype was counted at least ten times. The chain joins TRBV3-1 to TRBJ2-7; the D is unclear. The germline gives CDR1 LGHDT, CDR2 YNNKEL (reference sequence). V lost 0 bases to trimming and J lost 0 bases, with 15 bases between them. The CDR3 consists of 17 residues. In DNA, the CDR3 is TGTGCCAGCAGCCAAGAGGAAGTCCGGCAGAACTCCTACGAGCAGTACTTC. Translation: CASSQEEVRQNSYEQYF.

This clonotype was counted ten times or more. The CDR3 DNA sequence: TGTGCCATCAGCGGACAGGGGAATACAGATACGCAGTATTTT. It is translated as CAISGQGNTDTQYF. This chain connects TRBV10-3 to TRBJ2-3, with TRBD1 identical over 9 bases. V shed 6 bases and J 3 bases; nucleotides not matched to a gene: 4. CDR1 is ENHRY, CDR2 SYGVKD, per germline. The CDR3 runs 14 residues.

This clonotype was found many times. This rearrangement joins TRBV5-1 to TRBJ2-7; 10 nucleotides line up with TRBD2. Germline loops: CDR1 SGHRS, CDR2 YFSETQ. CDR3 size: 15 residues. Trimming took 4 bases from V and 2 from J; bases not matched to a gene: 6. CDR3 in DNA: TGCGCCAGCAGCATCGGAACTAGCGGGGCCTACGAGCAGTACTTC. Encoded protein: CASSIGTSGAYEQYF.

This clonotype was observed a handful of times. The genes are TRBV5-1 and TRBJ1-4; possible D gene TRBD1, 5 bases. CDR1 is SGHRS, CDR2 YFSETQ, per germline. The germline V and J ends were trimmed by 1 base and 8 bases, with 21 bases remaining between them. This CDR3 has 17 residues. CDR3 protein: CASSLRGPRQGREKLFF. Written as DNA, the CDR3 is TGCGCCAGCAGCTTGAGAGGCCCCCGCCAGGGCAGGGAAAAACTGTTTTTT.

This clonotype was seen a handful of times. The chain has TRBV9 and TRBJ1-1; 7 positions agree with TRBD1. The CDR3 consists of 15 residues. The germline CDR1 and CDR2 sequences are SGDLS and YYNGEE. V trimming: 7 bases; J trimming: 1 base; junction bases outside the gene matches: 10. CDR3 sequence reads: CASSGGGVGNTEAFF. The CDR3, as DNA: TGTGCCAGCTCAGGGGGAGGGGTGGGGAACACTGAAGCTTTCTTT.

The rearrangement links TRBV2 to TRBJ1-1, with D perhaps TRBD1 (5 bases). This CDR3 is 13 amino acids long. V shed 8 bases and J shed 4 bases, with 14 bases lying between them. CDR1 and CDR2 from the germline V gene are SNHLY and FYNNEI. The CDR3 loop is CASGLGGFTEAFF. The CDR3 bases are TGTGCCAGCGGCTTGGGGGGGTTCACTGAAGCTTTCTTT.

In this sample, this clonotype turned up many times. The CDR3 spells CASSPNRGHNYGYTF. For the CDR3, the DNA is TGTGCCAGCAGCCCCAACAGGGGCCATAACTATGGCTACACCTTC. This chain uses TRBV11-1 with TRBJ1-2; 7 nucleotides line up with TRBD1. This CDR3 contains 15 residues. Germline V gene lookup returns CDR1 SGHAT and CDR2 FQDESV (reference sequence). Unmatched junction bases numbered 7, after V lost 5 bases and J lost 1 base.